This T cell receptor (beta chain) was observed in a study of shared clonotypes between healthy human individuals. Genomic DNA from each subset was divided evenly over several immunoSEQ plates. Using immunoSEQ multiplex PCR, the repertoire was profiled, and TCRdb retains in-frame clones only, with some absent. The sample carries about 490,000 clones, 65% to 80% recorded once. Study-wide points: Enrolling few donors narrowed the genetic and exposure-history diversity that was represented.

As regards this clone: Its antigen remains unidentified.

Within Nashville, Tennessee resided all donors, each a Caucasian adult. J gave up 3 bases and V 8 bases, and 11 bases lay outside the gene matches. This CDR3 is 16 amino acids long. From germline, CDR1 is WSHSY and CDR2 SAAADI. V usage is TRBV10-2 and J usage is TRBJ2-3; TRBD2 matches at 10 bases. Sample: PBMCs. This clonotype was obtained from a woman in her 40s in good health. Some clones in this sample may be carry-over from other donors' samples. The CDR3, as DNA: TGCGCCAGCTCCCGACTAGCGGGTTCCTTTACAGATACGCAGTATTTT. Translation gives CASSRLAGSFTDTQYF.